The 12 T cell receptor beta chains listed next were all sequenced from one sample in a study of T cell responses to AZD1222 COVID-19 vaccine. Method: immunoSEQ multiplex PCR; TCRdb's copy keeps in-frame clones and lacks some. The table has 130,000 to 150,000 clones, around 90% seen once. The material was peripheral blood, obtained on day 0 of AZD1222 vaccination. These receptors came from an adult in good health.

The CDR3 here is CAINASPNQPQHF. CDR3 coding DNA: TGTGCCATAAACGCAAGCCCCAATCAGCCCCAGCATTTT. The J gene is TRBJ1-5, the V gene TRBV10-3; D is ambiguous. The CDR3 contains 13 residues. Looked up from germline, CDR1 is ENHRY and CDR2 is SYGVKD. V was clipped by 9 bases and J by 3 bases, with 12 bases between them.

V gene TRBV28 combines with J gene TRBJ2-7, with 8 bases that match TRBD1. V gave up 4 bases and J gave up 4 bases; unmatched junction bases: 9. Germline V CDR1 and CDR2: MDHEN, SYDVKM. The CDR3 is 15 amino acids. DNA for the CDR3: TGTGCCAGCAGTTGGGAGGACAGGGTCGGGTACGAGCAGTACTTC. This translates into CASSWEDRVGYEQYF.

This chain uses TRBV5-4 with TRBJ2-1; D could derive from TRBD1 or TRBD2 (5 bases each). Trimming shortened V by 4 bases and J by 8 bases, and 13 bases separated the two germline ends. The CDR3 length is 13 residues. The germline V gene has CDR1 SGHNT and CDR2 YYREEE (reference sequence). DNA for the CDR3: TGTGCCAGCAGCCTGACGGGGCCCGATGAGCAGTTCTTC. Protein: CASSLTGPDEQFF.

The rearrangement joins TRBV5-4 to TRBJ1-6; D remains unclear. Germline V gives CDR1 SGHNT, CDR2 YYREEE (reference sequence). The CDR3 is 17 amino acids. The V gene lost 0 bases and the J gene lost 0 bases, with 10 bases spanning the gap. The CDR3 reads CASSLGPISSYNSPLHF. CDR3 in DNA: TGTGCCAGCAGCTTGGGGCCGATAAGCTCCTATAATTCACCCCTCCACTTT.

V usage is TRBV4-2 and J usage is TRBJ1-2; D perhaps matches TRBD1 (5 bases). Germline CDR1 LGHNA, CDR2 YNFKEQ. This CDR3 is built from 12 residues. Deletions cut 4 bases from V and 9 bases from J, with 12 bases between. The DNA of the CDR3 is TGTGCCAGCAGCCGAGACGACAGTCGCTACACCTTC. Encoded protein: CASSRDDSRYTF.

This chain joins TRBV20-1 and TRBJ2-1; D gene uncertain. The CDR3 spans 11 residues. Trimming stripped 6 bases from V and 4 bases from J, with 7 bases between. Per germline, CDR1 DFQATT and CDR2 SNEGSKA (reference sequence). The CDR3 is CSAIPYNEQFF. Written as DNA, the CDR3 is TGCAGTGCCATCCCGTACAATGAGCAGTTCTTC.

The chain has TRBV27 and TRBJ2-5; 11 bases map to TRBD1. The CDR3 has 14 residues. V was pared by 9 bases and J by 4 bases, with 7 bases of the junction left unmatched. Germline loops: CDR1 MNHEY, CDR2 SMNVEV (reference sequence). CDR3 nucleotides: TGTGCCAGTATCCCCGGGACAGGGGGAGAGACCCAGTACTTC. This encodes CASIPGTGGETQYF.

The chain combines TRBV6-5 with TRBJ2-3; D is ambiguous. CDR3 length: 12 amino acids. With 6 bases removed from V and 2 bases from J, the gap between germline ends came to 6 bases. Germline V gene lookup returns CDR1 MNHEY and CDR2 SVGAGI. The CDR3 bases are TGTGCCAGCAGACACGACACAGATACGCAGTATTTT. This gives the protein CASRHDTDTQYF.

This chain joins TRBV5-6 and TRBJ2-1, with 7 nucleotides matching TRBD2. This CDR3 is 15 amino acids long. The trim removed 5 bases at V and 0 bases at J, leaving 5 bases unmatched. Germline-derived CDR1 and CDR2 are SGHDT and YYEEEE. This CDR3 reads CASSPGTTSYNEQFF. DNA of the CDR3: TGTGCCAGCAGTCCCGGGACTACCTCCTACAATGAGCAGTTCTTC.

The V call is TRBV24-1, the J call TRBJ2-7; 7 nucleotides agree with TRBD1. The trim removed 7 bases at V and 2 bases at J, leaving 7 bases unmatched. The CDR3 consists of 14 residues. Germline V gene lookup returns CDR1 KGHDR and CDR2 SFDVKD. The CDR3 nucleotides are TGTGCCACCAGGATCTGGGGACAGACCTACGAGCAGTACTTC. Encoded protein: CATRIWGQTYEQYF.

Remarks on this clone: The junction does not match germline at one end; this may be a read error. This sequence joins TRBV20-1 and TRBJ1-2; D not certain. This CDR3 contains 8 residues. Germline CDR1 is DFQATT and CDR2 is SNEGSKA (reference sequence). This CDR3 is CSARESHF. The CDR3 nucleotides read TGCAGTGCTAGAGAGAGCCATTTC.

In its sample, this clone was seen a few times. In nucleotides, the CDR3 is TGTGCCAGCAACGGACAGGGGTGGTACGAGCAGTACTTC. This translates into CASNGQGWYEQYF. The chain uses TRBV2 and TRBJ2-7; TRBD1 aligns across 9 bases. The germline V gene has CDR1 SNHLY and CDR2 FYNNEI. The CDR3 contains 13 residues. V lost 7 bases to trimming and J lost 4 bases; unmatched junction nucleotides: 5.